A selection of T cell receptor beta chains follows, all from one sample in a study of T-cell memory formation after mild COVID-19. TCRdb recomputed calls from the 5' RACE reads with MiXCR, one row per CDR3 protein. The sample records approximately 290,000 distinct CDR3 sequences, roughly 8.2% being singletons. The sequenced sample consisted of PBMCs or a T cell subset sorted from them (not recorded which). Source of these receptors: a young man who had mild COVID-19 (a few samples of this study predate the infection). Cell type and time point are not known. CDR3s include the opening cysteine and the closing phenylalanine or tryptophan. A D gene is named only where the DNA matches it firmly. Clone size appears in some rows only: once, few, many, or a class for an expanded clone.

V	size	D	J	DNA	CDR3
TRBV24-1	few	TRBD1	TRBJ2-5	TGTGCCACCAGTGACCCCTCGACAGGGGGCGAGACCCAGTACTTC	CATSDPSTGGETQYF
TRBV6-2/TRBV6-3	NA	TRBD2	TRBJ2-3	TGTGCCAGCAGCGAAAGGGCTAGCGGGGGGACGAATACGCAGTATTTT	CASSERASGGTNTQYF
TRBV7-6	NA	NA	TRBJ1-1	TGTGCCAGCAGCCCCTACCAGGGGCGCGGGAACACTGAAGCTTTCTTT	CASSPYQGRGNTEAFF
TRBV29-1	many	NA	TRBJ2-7	TGCAGCGTCAAGACCGGGACAAAATACGAGCAGTACTTC	CSVKTGTKYEQYF
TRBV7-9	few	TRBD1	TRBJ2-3	TGTGCCAGCAGTTCCCGGGACAGGACGGCAGATACGCAGTATTTT	CASSSRDRTADTQYF
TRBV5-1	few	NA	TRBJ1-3	TGCGCCAGCAGTTGGGGGCTTGCTGGAAACACCATATATTTT	CASSWGLAGNTIYF
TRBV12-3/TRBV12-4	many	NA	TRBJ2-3	TGTGCCAGCAGCTCCGACGCAAATACGCAGTATTTT	CASSSDANTQYF
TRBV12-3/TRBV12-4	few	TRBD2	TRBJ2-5	TGTGCCAGCAGACCCAACCTTGGGGCGGGGGGTCAAGAGACCCAGTACTTC	CASRPNLGAGGQETQYF
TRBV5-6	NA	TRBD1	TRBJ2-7	TGTGCCAGCAGCTTGGAGGGGACGACAGGGGAGCAGTACTTC	CASSLEGTTGEQYF
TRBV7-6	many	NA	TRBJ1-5	TGTGCCAGCAGCTTACTTATGCAGCCCCAGCATTTT	CASSLLMQPQHF